The entry that follows covers one T cell receptor (beta chain) sequence. This sample is drawn from a study of cytomegalovirus exposure and HLA in healthy donors. The PCR contained 60 Vbeta and 13 Jbeta primers. Generated by immunoSEQ multiplex PCR, the TCRdb table keeps only in-frame clones and is missing some. The sample has some 190,000 clones; approximately 87% are singletons. The TCR sequence derives from a man in his thirties or forties in good health and CMV-seronegative. Source material: PBMCs.

The CDR3 is CASSFRQGSTEAFF. The CDR3 nucleotides read TGTGCCAGCAGCTTCCGACAGGGGAGCACTGAAGCTTTCTTT. The chain is built from TRBV7-2 and TRBJ1-1, with 8 nucleotides matching TRBD1. Trimming took 3 bases from V and 4 from J; bases not matched to a gene: 4. This CDR3 is 14 amino acids long. Germline CDR1 and CDR2: SGHTA and FQGNSA. The variable domain in full, with the rest retrieved from reference TRBV7-2 and TRBJ1-1, is GAGVSQSPSNKVTEKGKDVELRCDPISGHTALYWYRQSLGQGLEFLIYFQGNSAPDKSGLPSDRFSAERTGGSVSTLTIQRTQQEDSAVYLCASSFRQGSTEAFFGQGTRLTVV.